The rows below give T cell receptor beta chains drawn from one sample of a study of human T cells and chemical hapten exposure. TCRdb re-derived calls from the RACE reads in MiXCR, one entry per CDR3 protein. The data hold about 120,000 distinct CDR3 sequences, with about 13% observed a single time. This specimen was whole blood, taken in connection with sensitization to the hapten diphenylcyclopropenone (DPC). The receptor source for this set is a woman under 30 with alopecia areata. Some clones in this sample may be carry-over from other donors' samples. Each CDR3 is given with its conserved first and last residue. D genes are given only for firm matches. Size values are once, few and many counts, or a class for expanded clones, and some rows have none.

>TRBD1|TRBV5-1|many|TRBJ1-2
CASSSRDSYGYTF
TGCGCCAGCAGCTCCCGGGACAGCTATGGCTACACCTTC
>.|TRBV11-3|.|TRBJ2-1
CASSPGTPSYNEQFF
TGTGCCAGCAGCCCCGGGACACCCTCCTACAATGAGCAGTTCTTC
>TRBD1|TRBV7-2|.|TRBJ2-6
CASSEDRASGANVLTF
TGTGCCAGCAGCGAGGACAGGGCATCCGGGGCCAACGTCCTGACTTTC
>TRBD1|TRBV20-1|.|TRBJ2-7
CSAETPGTGSYEQYF
TGCAGTGCTGAAACGCCGGGGACAGGGTCCTACGAGCAGTACTTC
>.|TRBV6-9|many|TRBJ1-6
CASPQGSSSYNSPLHF
TGTGCCAGCCCTCAGGGGTCCAGCTCCTATAATTCACCCCTCCACTTT
>TRBD1|TRBV7-2|many|TRBJ2-1
CASSLDLTGGWNEQFF
TGTGCCAGCAGCTTAGACTTGACAGGGGGGTGGAATGAGCAGTTCTTC
>TRBD1|TRBV20-1|many|TRBJ2-7
CSARRTGIEQYF
TGCAGTGCTAGACGGACAGGCATCGAGCAGTACTTC
>TRBD1|TRBV5-4|.|TRBJ1-1
CASSSQGLPEAFF
TGTGCCAGCAGCTCACAGGGGCTGCCTGAAGCTTTCTTT
>TRBD2|TRBV7-9|many|TRBJ2-1
CASSLVSGENSYNEQFF
TGTGCCAGCAGCTTAGTTAGCGGGGAGAACTCCTACAATGAGCAGTTCTTC
>TRBD1|TRBV7-7|many|TRBJ2-1
CASSPRQGINYNEQFF
TGTGCCAGCAGCCCACGACAGGGGATAAACTACAATGAGCAGTTCTTC
>.|TRBV28|once|TRBJ2-1
CASSLGGGRGIYNEQFF
TGTGCCAGCAGTTTAGGGGGCGGAAGGGGAATCTACAATGAGCAGTTCTTC
>.|TRBV4-3|many|TRBJ1-3
CASSQDLLSGNTIYF
TGCGCCAGCAGCCAAGATCTTCTCTCTGGAAACACCATATATTTT
>.|TRBV5-4|few|TRBJ2-5
CASSLETEGQYF
TGTGCCAGCAGCTTGGAAACCGAAGGCCAGTACTTC
>.|TRBV29-1|.|TRBJ1-6
CSVSETAGNSPLHF
TGCAGCGTTTCAGAAACTGCCGGGAATTCACCCCTCCACTTT
>.|TRBV3-1|.|TRBJ2-6
CASSPGRVLTF
TGTGCCAGCAGCCCCGGAAGGGTCCTGACTTTC
>.|TRBV6-2/TRBV6-3|many|TRBJ1-1
CASIYPAGTEAFF
TGTGCCAGCATTTATCCTGCGGGTACTGAAGCTTTCTTT
>.|TRBV7-8|.|TRBJ1-5
CASSPFSRGNQPQHF
TGTGCCAGCAGCCCCTTTAGTAGGGGCAATCAGCCCCAGCATTTT
>.|TRBV20-1|few|TRBJ2-7
CSARSGTVDYEQYF
TGCAGTGCTAGATCCGGGACGGTCGATTACGAGCAGTACTTC